This T cell receptor (beta chain) was sequenced during a study of blood T cell repertoires in COVID-19 (dated by TCRdb to about 2020). Looking at the study overall: Collaborator samples came from the United States, Italy and Spain and covered acute and convalescent phases of COVID-19. The prospective study material was composed of cDNA or gDNA derived from T cells, B-cell-depleted T cells, or PBMCs. The dataset comprised deeply sampled blood TCRbeta repertoires from subjects exposed to, actively infected with, or recovered from COVID-19. A freely available public database, intended as a resource for researchers studying the immune response to SARS-CoV-2, is where the repertoires were released. The samples were drawn from the first 160 participants of the ongoing ImmuneRACE study and from 950 to 1,500 subjects provided by 6 global collaborators. The sample metadata nearly always contained a de-identified subject ID, COVID-19 status, age in years and sex. Where HLA class I and class II types were available, the types were taken from metadata supplied by the sample provider, not from assay-based typing.

General conclusions and limits of the study: How much clinical and demographic metadata was included differed by source and by participant, and the metadata was provided uncurated.

To note about this clone: Which antigen it targets is not known. Base qualities are not provided; no much larger clone lies one nucleotide away. Additional DNA sequences in this sample encode the identical CDR3.

In Seattle, one collaborating source enrolled patients while the infection was active and tracked those patients longitudinally over the course of disease. Whole blood was collected in K2EDTA tubes by collaborating institutions according to the institutions' own protocols. For TCRbeta analysis, collaborators shipped samples as frozen whole blood, isolated PBMCs, or DNA extracted from either of those sample types. From the cysteine up to the phenylalanine, the CDR3 has a length of 15 residues. Only the CDR3 portion is preserved as DNA: 45 bases, with reading frame beginning at the first base. V is cut by 3 bases and J by 0 bases, and the space between the germline ends is 12 bases. Taken from the germline V gene, the CDR1 and CDR2 loops are LGHNA and YSLEER. The immunoSEQ Assay, a bias-controlled multiplex PCR, was used to amplify TCRbeta CDR3 regions from genomic DNA. Per the original workflow: Within the assay, amplification of reference gene primers was used to estimate how many nucleated cells each sample contained. Sequence reads were collapsed and filtered to measure the absolute abundance of every unique TCRbeta CDR3 rearrangement. Productive Simpson clonality was computed per sample as the square root of Simpson's diversity index over productive rearrangements. TCRdb's version of the immuneACCESS table is confined to in-frame rearrangements and falls short of the full clone set. An unresolved V gene accounts for under half of the shortfall where checked; the remainder is of unknown origin. V and J calls and clone size are copied from that table; D and trimming were computed from the DNA. The sample records 220,000 or so clones, more than 85% of which are singletons. The ten largest clones add up to about 10% of the sample.

The sequence links TRBV4-3 to TRBJ2-7, and TRBD1 may be the D gene, going by 5 matching bases. Source material: peripheral blood. This TCR was sampled from a woman between 50 and 59 years old with COVID-19, enrolled during active disease. In nucleotide form, the sequence is TGCGCCAGCAGCCAGGGTACAGGAGACTCCTACGAGCAGTACTTC. Translated, this is CASSQGTGDSYEQYF.